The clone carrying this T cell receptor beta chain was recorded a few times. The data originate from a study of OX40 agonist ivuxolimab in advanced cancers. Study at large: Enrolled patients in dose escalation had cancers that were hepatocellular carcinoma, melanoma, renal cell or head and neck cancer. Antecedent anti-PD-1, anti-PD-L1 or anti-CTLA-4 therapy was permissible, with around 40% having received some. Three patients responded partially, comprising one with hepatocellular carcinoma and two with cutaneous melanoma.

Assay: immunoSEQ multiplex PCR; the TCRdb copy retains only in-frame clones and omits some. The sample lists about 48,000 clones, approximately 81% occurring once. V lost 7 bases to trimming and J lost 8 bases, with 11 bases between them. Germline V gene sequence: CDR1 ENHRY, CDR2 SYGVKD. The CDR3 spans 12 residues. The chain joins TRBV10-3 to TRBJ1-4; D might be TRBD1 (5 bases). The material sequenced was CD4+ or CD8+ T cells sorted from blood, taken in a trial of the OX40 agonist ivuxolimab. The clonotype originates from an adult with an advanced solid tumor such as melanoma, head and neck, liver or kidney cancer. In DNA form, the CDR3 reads TGTGCCATCAAGGGGACGACCGAAAAACTGTTTTTT. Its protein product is CAIKGTTEKLFF.